The clone carrying this T cell receptor (beta chain) was seen a handful of times. Its antigen is currently unknown. CDR3 size: 13 residues. Trimming removed 4 bases from V and 7 bases from J, with 10 bases in between. Germline V lookup: CDR1 MNHEY, CDR2 SMNVEV (reference sequence). The data were obtained in a study of T cells after yellow fever vaccination. Study at large: Low-cell-number fractions underwent preparation using SMART-Seq v4 Ultra Low Input.

A universal primer site and UMIs were added as TCR cDNA was made by 5'RACE template switching. TCRdb re-derived calls from the 5' RACE reads in MiXCR, one entry per CDR3 protein. There are approximately 550,000 distinct CDR3 sequences in the sample; around 21% occur only once, and approximately 15% lies in the top ten. Findings and caveats of the study: Just a small share of clonotypes turned up in the CD4 compartment as well as the CD8 compartment. Primary-vaccination clones mostly resurfaced post-booster (around 96% CD4, just under 90% CD8).

The gene calls are TRBV27 and TRBJ1-4; no reliable D call. The sample in question was PBMCs, obtained 15 days after the yellow fever booster vaccination. The sequence came from a young man who received the YFV17D yellow fever vaccine. CDR3 in amino acids: CASSSAVGEKLFF. The CDR3 DNA is TGTGCCAGCAGTTCAGCGGTCGGTGAAAAACTGTTTTTT. Using reference TRBV27 and TRBJ1-4 for the parts outside the CDR3, the full variable domain is EAQVTQNPRYLITVTGKKLTVTCSQNMNHEYMSWYRQDPGLGLRQIYYSMNVEVTDKGDVPEGYKVSRKEKRNFPLILESPSPNQTSLYFCASSSAVGEKLFFGSGTQLSVL.